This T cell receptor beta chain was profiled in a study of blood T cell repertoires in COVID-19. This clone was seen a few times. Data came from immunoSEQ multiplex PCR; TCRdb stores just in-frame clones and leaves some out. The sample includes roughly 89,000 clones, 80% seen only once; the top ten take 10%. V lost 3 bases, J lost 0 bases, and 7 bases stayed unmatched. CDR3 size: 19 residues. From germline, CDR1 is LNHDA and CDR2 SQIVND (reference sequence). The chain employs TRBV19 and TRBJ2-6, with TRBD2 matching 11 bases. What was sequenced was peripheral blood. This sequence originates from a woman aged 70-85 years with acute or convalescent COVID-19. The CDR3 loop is CASSIGPSGRFSGANVLTF. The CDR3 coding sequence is TGTGCCAGTAGTATCGGGCCTAGCGGGAGGTTCTCTGGGGCCAACGTCCTGACTTTC.